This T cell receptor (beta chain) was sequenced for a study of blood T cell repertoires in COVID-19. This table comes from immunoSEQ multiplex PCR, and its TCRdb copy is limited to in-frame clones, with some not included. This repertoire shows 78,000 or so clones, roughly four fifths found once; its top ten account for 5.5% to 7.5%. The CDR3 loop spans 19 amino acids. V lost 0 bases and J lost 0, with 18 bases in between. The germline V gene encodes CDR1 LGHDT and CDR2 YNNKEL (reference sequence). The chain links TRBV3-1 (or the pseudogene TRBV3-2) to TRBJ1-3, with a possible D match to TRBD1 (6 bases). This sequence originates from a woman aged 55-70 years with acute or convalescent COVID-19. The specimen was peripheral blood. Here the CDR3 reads CASSQDRGGFGPSGNTIYF. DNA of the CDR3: TGTGCCAGCAGCCAAGATCGGGGGGGCTTCGGGCCCTCTGGAAACACCATATATTTT.